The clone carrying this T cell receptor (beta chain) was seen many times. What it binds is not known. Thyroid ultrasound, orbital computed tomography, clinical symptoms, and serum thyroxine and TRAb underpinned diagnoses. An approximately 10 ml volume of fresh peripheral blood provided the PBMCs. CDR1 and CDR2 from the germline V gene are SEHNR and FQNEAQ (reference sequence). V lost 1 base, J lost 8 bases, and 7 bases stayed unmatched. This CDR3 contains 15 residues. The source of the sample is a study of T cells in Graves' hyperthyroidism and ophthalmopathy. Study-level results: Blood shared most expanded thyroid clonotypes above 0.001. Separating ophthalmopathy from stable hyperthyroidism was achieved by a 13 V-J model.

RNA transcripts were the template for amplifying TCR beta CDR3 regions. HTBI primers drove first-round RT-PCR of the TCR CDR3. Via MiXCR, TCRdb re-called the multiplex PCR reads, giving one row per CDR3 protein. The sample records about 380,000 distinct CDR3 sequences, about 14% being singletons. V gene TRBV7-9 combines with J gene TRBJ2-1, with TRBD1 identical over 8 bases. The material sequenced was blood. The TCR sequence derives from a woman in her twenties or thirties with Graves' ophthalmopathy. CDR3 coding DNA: TGTGCCAGCAGCTTAGAACAGGGGGGTGTGCATGAGCAGTTCTTC. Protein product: CASSLEQGGVHEQFF.